This T cell receptor (beta chain) was documented in a study of T cell changes during pregnancy in multiple sclerosis (dated by TCRdb to between 2018 and 2020). For the study in its entirety: Changes in the T cell repertoire over the course of pregnancy were examined in this study in women with multiple sclerosis.

Sequences SGHNT (CDR1) and YYREEE (CDR2) are obtained from the germline V gene (reference sequence). Including cysteine and phenylalanine, the CDR3 has 13 amino acids. Only the CDR3 portion is preserved as DNA: 39 bases, with reading frame beginning at the first base. Trimming accounts for 4 bases at V and 3 bases at J, while the number of junction bases matched to no gene is 1. Details on this clone: It has no known antigen specificity. The record has no base qualities; no much larger clone is one base away.

Library creation used the immunoSEQ multiplex PCR assay. TCRdb holds this immuneACCESS table with in-frame rearrangements only. Some clones are missing; in checked studies, unresolved V genes explain under half, and the rest has no known cause. Recorded for this sample are fewer than 12,000 clones; roughly 89% of them occurred a single time. 4% to 6% of the sample rests with the top ten. This TCR was sampled from a female donor in good health, enrolled as a control in a pregnancy study. The V gene is TRBV5-4 and the J gene is TRBJ2-5, and 9 bases in between align with TRBD1. This sample comprised CD8+ T cells from peripheral blood mononuclear cells, obtained in the first trimester of pregnancy. The CDR3: CASSRDREETQYF. Read as DNA, the sequence is TGTGCCAGCAGCAGGGACAGGGAAGAGACCCAGTACTTC.